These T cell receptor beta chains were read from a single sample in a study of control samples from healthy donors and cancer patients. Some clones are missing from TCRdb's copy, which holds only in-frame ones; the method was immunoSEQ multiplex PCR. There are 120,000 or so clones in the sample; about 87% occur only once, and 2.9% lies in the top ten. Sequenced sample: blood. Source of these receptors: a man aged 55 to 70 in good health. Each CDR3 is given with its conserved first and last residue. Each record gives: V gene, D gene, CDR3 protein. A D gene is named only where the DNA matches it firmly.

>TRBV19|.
CASSTLLYSNQPQHF
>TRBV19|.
CASSIGLGAGTGYTF
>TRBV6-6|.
CASSYGEEGETQYF
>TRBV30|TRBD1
CAWSGPGQGSYEQYF
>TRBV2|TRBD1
CARTLQTTGGTDTQYF
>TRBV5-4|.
CASSKPGGDSGNTIYF
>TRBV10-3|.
CATPLNSSYNEQFF
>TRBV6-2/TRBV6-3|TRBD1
CASSWTGGRTGELFF
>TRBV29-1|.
CSVEDWAGTGTYEQYF
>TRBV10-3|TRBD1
CAIRRVGGKGDEQYF
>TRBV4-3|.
CASSQDHTDYGYTF
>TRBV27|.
CASSFGGSSPLHF
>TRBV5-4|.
CASSKEPLYASDTEAFF
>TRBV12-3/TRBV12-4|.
CASSLSEYGYTF
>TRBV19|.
CASSIPRTGLGEAFF
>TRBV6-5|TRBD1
CASRPDRGVNSPLHF
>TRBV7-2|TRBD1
CASSLTGAQTYGYTF
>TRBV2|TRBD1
CASQGGSNYGYTF
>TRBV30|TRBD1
CAWSVQGNSNQPQHF
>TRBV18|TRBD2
CASSPGTSGAGEQYF
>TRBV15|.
CATSRDMGPGQPQHF
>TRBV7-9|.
CASSSNSGNTIYF
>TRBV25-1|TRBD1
CASIQTGGYGYTF
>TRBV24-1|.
CATSGPSGGNTEAFF
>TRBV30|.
CAWSAKGALNTEAFF
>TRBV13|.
CASSLAQRSYTF
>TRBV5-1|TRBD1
CASSPGTGGTEAFF
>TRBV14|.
CASSQDSWGAGTEAFF
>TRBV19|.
CASSISFGYTQYF
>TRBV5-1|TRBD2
CASSLVTGTSRKYSYNEQFF
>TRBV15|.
CATSRVLAGLNTEAFF
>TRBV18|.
CASSYSVDRAYEQYF
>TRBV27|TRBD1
CASSLLQGPLMEQYF
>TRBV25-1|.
CASSGGGYEQYF
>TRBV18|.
CASSPGVGQETQYF
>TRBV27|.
CASSFAAVSRYTF
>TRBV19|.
CASRLMARANTGELFF
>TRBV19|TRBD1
CASSPDRADNSPLHF
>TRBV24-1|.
CATSDQNTEAFF
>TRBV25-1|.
CASSVGGRTDTQYF
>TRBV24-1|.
CATSRTSTQETQYF
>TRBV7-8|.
CASSRTQGISEAFF
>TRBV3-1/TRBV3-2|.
CASSLNSGANVLTF
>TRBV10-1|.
CASTGGSNTEAFF
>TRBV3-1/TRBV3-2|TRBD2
CASSQDRGRGGLDTQYF
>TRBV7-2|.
CASSLFEGNTIYF
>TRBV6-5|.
CASSSEGGVVDTQYF
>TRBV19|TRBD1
CASSIGQGPFAQYF
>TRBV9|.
CASSVVSTGEQFF
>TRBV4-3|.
CASSFRRNTGELFF
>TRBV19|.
CASSNRGFAYGYTF